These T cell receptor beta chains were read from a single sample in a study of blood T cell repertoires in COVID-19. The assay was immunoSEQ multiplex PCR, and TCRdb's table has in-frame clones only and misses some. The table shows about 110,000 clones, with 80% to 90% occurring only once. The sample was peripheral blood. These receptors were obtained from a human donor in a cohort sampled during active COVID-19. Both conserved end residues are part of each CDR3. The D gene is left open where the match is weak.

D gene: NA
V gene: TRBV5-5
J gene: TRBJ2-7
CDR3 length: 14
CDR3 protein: CASSRLGPTYEQYF

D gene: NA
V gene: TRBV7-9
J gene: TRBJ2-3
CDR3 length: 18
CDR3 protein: CASSLAQFRDTGRDTQYF

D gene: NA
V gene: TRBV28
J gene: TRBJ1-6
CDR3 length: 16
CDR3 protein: CASTELRGIINSPLHF

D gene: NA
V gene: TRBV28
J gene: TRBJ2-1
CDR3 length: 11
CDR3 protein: CASSLSDEQFF

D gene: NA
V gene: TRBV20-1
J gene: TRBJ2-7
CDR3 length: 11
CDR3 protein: CSARGSGMQYF

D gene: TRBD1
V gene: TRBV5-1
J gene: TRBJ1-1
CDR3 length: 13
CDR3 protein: CASWAGGSGGAFF

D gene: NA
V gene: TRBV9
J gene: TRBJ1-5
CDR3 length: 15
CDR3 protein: CASSVGTGPDQPQHF

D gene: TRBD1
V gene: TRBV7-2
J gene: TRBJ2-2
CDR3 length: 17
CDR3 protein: CASSLLRGRAGPGELFF

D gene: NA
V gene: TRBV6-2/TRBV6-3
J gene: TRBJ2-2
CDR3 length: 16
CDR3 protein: CASSSQGGGYTGELFF

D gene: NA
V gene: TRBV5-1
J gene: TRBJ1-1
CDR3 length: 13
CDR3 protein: CASSFHTDTEAFF

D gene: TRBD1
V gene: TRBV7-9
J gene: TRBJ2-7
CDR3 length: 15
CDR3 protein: CASSSGQGAPREQYF

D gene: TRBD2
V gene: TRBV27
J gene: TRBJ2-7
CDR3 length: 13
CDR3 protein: CASSPTSGRAKLF

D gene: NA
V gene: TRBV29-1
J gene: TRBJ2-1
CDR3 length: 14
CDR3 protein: CSVGRQGTYNEQFF

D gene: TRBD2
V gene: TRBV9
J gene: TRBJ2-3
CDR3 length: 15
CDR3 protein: CASRPAGLATDTQYF

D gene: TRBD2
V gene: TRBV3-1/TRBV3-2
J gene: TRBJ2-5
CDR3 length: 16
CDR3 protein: CASSPWRGGVGETQYF

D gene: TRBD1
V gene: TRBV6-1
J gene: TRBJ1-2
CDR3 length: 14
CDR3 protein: CASSEAGGWNGYTF

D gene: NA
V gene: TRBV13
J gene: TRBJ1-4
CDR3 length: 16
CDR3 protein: CASSKKMGTTNEKLFF

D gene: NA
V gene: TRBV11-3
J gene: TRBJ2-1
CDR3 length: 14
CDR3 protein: CASSSFGSYNEQFF

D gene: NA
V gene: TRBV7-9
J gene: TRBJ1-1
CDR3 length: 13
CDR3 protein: CASSPPPGTEAFF

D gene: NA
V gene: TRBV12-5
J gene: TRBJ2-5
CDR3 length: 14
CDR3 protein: CASAITGKEETQYF

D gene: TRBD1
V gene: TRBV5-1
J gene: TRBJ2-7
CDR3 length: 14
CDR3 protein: CASSLEWDRREQYF

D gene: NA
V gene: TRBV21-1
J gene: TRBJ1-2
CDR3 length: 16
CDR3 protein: CASSKMRGGRTYGYTF

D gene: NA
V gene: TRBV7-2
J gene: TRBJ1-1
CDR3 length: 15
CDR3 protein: CASSLNLISGAAAFF

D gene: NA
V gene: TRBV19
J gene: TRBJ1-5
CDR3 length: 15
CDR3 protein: CASRNDELSNQPQHF

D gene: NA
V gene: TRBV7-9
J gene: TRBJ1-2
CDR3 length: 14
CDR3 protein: CASSFIQGSYGYTF

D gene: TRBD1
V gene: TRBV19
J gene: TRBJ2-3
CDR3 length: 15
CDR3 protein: CASSIRGQTTDTQYF

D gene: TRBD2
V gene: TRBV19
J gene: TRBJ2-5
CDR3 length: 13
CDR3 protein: CASGLAGQETQYF

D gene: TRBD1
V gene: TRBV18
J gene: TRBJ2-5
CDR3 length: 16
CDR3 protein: CASSPRTGASQETQYF

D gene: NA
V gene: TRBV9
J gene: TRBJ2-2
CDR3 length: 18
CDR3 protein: CASSVGAKGGPNTGELFF

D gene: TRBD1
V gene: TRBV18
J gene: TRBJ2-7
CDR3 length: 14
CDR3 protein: CASSQGQGAGEQYF

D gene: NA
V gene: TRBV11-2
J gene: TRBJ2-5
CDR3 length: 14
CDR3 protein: CASSLDGAGETQYF

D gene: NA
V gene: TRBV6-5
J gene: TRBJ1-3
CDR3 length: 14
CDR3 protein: CASSSGWSGNTIYF

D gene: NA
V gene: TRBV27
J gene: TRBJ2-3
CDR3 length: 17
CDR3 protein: CASSSLRGNDFTDTQYF

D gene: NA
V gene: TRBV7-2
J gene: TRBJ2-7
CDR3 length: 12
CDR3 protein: CASSPRGYEQYF

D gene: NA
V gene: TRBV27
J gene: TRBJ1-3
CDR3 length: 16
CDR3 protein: CASSIPFDRNGNTIYF

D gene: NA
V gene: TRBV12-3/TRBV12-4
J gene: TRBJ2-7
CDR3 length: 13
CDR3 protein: CASSFFGGYEQYF

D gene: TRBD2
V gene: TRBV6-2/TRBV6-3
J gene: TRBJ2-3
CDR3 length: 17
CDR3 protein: CASSYPIGLADTDTQYF

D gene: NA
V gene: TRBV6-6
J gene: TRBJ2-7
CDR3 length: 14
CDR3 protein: CASSSQGLSYEQYF

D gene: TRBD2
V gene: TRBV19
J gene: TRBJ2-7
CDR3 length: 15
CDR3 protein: CASSTQRGGSYEQYF

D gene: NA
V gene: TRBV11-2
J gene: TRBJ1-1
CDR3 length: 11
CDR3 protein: CASSFRESAFF

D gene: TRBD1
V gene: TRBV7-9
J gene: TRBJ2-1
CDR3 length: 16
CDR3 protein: CASTPIPGQGSNEQFF